Below are 23 T cell receptor beta chains sequenced from a single sample in a study of CD4 T cells in relation to SARS-CoV-2 and coronaviruses. Repertoires were generated with immunoSEQ multiplex PCR, while TCRdb's copy carries only in-frame clones and drops some. The sample holds about 60,000 clones, less than 95% seen once. Before the COVID-19 pandemic, during about 2010-2019, CD4+ T cells were taken from unexposed donors. Input material: naive CD4+ T cells from PBMCs. Subset reported: naive CD4+ T cells isolated by negative enrichment. Source of these receptors: a human donor in good health.

This chain links TRBV30 with TRBJ2-7; no clear D. V was shortened by 0 bases and J by 5 bases, with 20 bases between the two germline ends. From germline, CDR1 is GTSNPN and CDR2 SVGIG (reference sequence). This CDR3 contains 16 residues. CDR3 sequence reads: CAWSVMKSYSWDEQYF. The CDR3 DNA follows: TGTGCCTGGAGTGTAATGAAGTCCTACTCTTGGGACGAGCAGTACTTC.

This clone was picked up one time. The chain joins TRBV14 to TRBJ1-6; D gene uncertain. The CDR3 is 17 residues long. Germline V gene lookup returns CDR1 SGHDN and CDR2 FVKESK. Trimming left V 0 bases short and J 0 bases short, with 9 bases between. The CDR3 DNA reads as TGTGCCAGCAGCCAAGACGGGTATAGCTCCTATAATTCACCCCTCCACTTT. Protein: CASSQDGYSSYNSPLHF.

This clone occurred once. The chain is built from TRBV28 and TRBJ2-3, with D hard to call. The CDR3 length is 11 residues. The germline CDR1 and CDR2 sequences are MDHEN and SYDVKM. V gave up 6 bases and J gave up 6 bases, with 7 bases separating them. The CDR3 sequence: CASSVRDTQYF. The CDR3 bases are TGTGCCAGCAGCGTTCGGGATACGCAGTATTTT.

V usage is TRBV10-3 and J usage is TRBJ2-3; D is perhaps TRBD1 (5 bases). This CDR3 comprises 16 residues. CDR1 and CDR2 (germline): ENHRY, SYGVKD. V lost 8 bases and J lost 1, with 19 bases in between. The CDR3 nucleotides are TGTGCCATCCGGCGGATCATGTCAGGGCGCACAGATACGCAGTATTTT. Protein product: CAIRRIMSGRTDTQYF.

The chain employs TRBV9 and TRBJ2-3; 12 nucleotides agree with TRBD1. From germline, CDR1 is SGDLS and CDR2 YYNGEE. The CDR3 covers 18 residues. Losses at the gene ends were 4 bases for V and 4 bases for J; bases not matched to a gene: 13. The CDR3 DNA sequence: TGTGCCAGCAGCAGATACCGGGACAGGGGGCGTGGGTCAGATACGCAGTATTTT. Translating gives CASSRYRDRGRGSDTQYF.

In regard to this clone: Other nucleotide sequences from this sample produce the same CDR3. The V gene is TRBV11-2, the J gene TRBJ2-7; no firm D call. Germline V gene sequence: CDR1 SGHAT, CDR2 FQNNGV. Trimming took 0 bases from V and 5 from J, leaving 8 bases between them. The CDR3 has 13 amino acids. The CDR3 coding sequence is TGTGCCAGCAGCTTAGATCGTGGCCACGAGCAGTACTTC. Protein product: CASSLDRGHEQYF.

This rearrangement joins TRBV24-1 to TRBJ2-7, with D perhaps being TRBD1 or TRBD2 (6 bases each). CDR1 is KGHDR and CDR2 is SFDVKD in the germline V gene. There are 14 residues in the CDR3. V lost 9 bases to trimming and J lost 4 bases, with 18 bases between them. CDR3 loop: CATGGRTPPYEQYF. DNA of the CDR3: TGTGCCACCGGGGGGCGGACGCCCCCGTACGAGCAGTACTTC.

The chain combines TRBV2 with TRBJ2-1; 13 nucleotides line up with TRBD2. Germline CDR1 is SNHLY and CDR2 is FYNNEI. The CDR3 spans 18 residues. Trimming took 2 bases from V and 4 from J; bases not matched to a gene: 8. The CDR3 DNA reads TGTGCCAGCAGTGAACCACGGGGACTAGCGGGACGATACAATGAGCAGTTCTTC. Protein: CASSEPRGLAGRYNEQFF.

This rearrangement joins TRBV5-1 to TRBJ1-4; D remains unclear. V lost 0 bases and J lost 2, with 5 bases in between. The germline V gene has CDR1 SGHRS and CDR2 YFSETQ. The CDR3 covers 14 residues. CDR3 residues: CASSLGVTNEKLFF. The DNA for the CDR3 is TGCGCCAGCAGCTTGGGGGTGACTAATGAAAAACTGTTTTTT.

The V and J genes are TRBV12-3 or TRBV12-4 and TRBJ1-6, with unresolved D. With 6 bases removed from V and 8 bases from J, the gap between germline ends came to 8 bases. The CDR3 covers 12 residues. The CDR3 sequence is CASSYPHSPLHF. As DNA, the CDR3 is TGTGCCAGCAGCTACCCCCATTCACCCCTCCACTTT.

The chain links TRBV2 to TRBJ2-1; D perhaps matches TRBD2 (5 bases). This CDR3 contains 15 residues. Germline V gene data show CDR1 as SNHLY and CDR2 as FYNNEI. Trimming left V 4 bases short and J 0 bases short, with 10 bases between. CDR3 loop: CASSVLVSSYNEQFF. The CDR3 DNA is TGTGCCAGCAGTGTACTAGTAAGCTCCTACAATGAGCAGTTCTTC.

This chain uses TRBV7-6 with TRBJ2-7, with TRBD1 matching 11 bases. This CDR3 comprises 15 residues. The trim removed 6 bases at V and 4 bases at J, leaving 8 bases unmatched. Germline-derived CDR1 and CDR2 are SGHVS and FNYEAQ. The CDR3 loop is CASSEAGQGVYEQYF. CDR3 bases: TGTGCCAGCAGTGAGGCGGGACAGGGGGTTTACGAGCAGTACTTC.

This chain uses TRBV19 with TRBJ2-3; 7 positions match TRBD1. Looked up from germline, CDR1 is LNHDA and CDR2 is SQIVND (reference sequence). The CDR3 contains 15 residues. The trim removed 3 bases at V and 1 base at J, leaving 4 bases unmatched. Here the CDR3 reads CASSIRDRGTDTQYF. CDR3 nucleotides: TGTGCCAGTAGTATTCGGGACAGAGGCACAGATACGCAGTATTTT.

CDR3: CASTQGSTGANVLTF. DNA of the CDR3: TGTGCCAGCACCCAGGGGAGTACTGGGGCCAACGTCCTGACTTTC. The rearrangement uses TRBV6-5 and TRBJ2-6; D possibly corresponds to TRBD1 (6 bases). V shed 7 bases and J shed 2 bases, with 12 bases lying between them. Looked up from germline, CDR1 is MNHEY and CDR2 is SVGAGI. This CDR3 has 15 amino acids.

The CDR3 loop is CASSLGPTDTQYF. The CDR3 DNA is TGCGCCAGCAGCTTGGGGCCCACAGATACGCAGTATTTT. The rearrangement uses TRBV5-1 and TRBJ2-3; D is uncertain. CDR3 length equals 13 residues. Per germline, CDR1 SGHRS and CDR2 YFSETQ. Deletions cut 0 bases from V and 2 bases from J, with 4 bases between. Looking up the rest from reference TRBV5-1 and TRBJ2-3 gives the full variable domain: KAGVTQTPRYLIKTRGQQVTLSCSPISGHRSVSWYQQTPGQGLQFLFEYFSETQRNKGNFPGRFSGRQFSNSRSEMNVSTLELGDSALYLCASSLGPTDTQYFGPGTRLTVL.

This chain connects TRBV7-3 to TRBJ1-6, with 8 nucleotides matching TRBD1. This CDR3 comprises 15 residues. Germline assignment: CDR1 SGHTA and CDR2 FQGTGA. V lost 4 bases, J lost 6 bases, and 5 bases stayed unmatched. The CDR3 coding sequence is TGTGCCAGCAGCTCGGGACAGGCCATTAATTCACCCCTCCACTTT. Translation: CASSSGQAINSPLHF.

This chain connects TRBV5-1 to TRBJ2-5; 10 bases are a match to TRBD1. Germline V gives CDR1 SGHRS, CDR2 YFSETQ. This CDR3 region has 16 residues. J gave up 0 bases and V 1 base, and 3 bases lay outside the gene matches. For the CDR3, the DNA is TGCGCCAGCAGCTTGAGGACAGGGGGTTACCAAGAGACCCAGTACTTC. Translating gives CASSLRTGGYQETQYF. Full variable domain (missing parts from reference TRBV5-1 and TRBJ2-5): KAGVTQTPRYLIKTRGQQVTLSCSPISGHRSVSWYQQTPGQGLQFLFEYFSETQRNKGNFPGRFSGRQFSNSRSEMNVSTLELGDSALYLCASSLRTGGYQETQYFGPGTRLLVL.

The rearrangement links TRBV3-1 (or the pseudogene TRBV3-2) to TRBJ1-2, with 8 nucleotides matching TRBD1. This CDR3 contains 13 residues. With V trimmed by 1 base and J by 8 bases, 3 bases remained unmatched. CDR1 LGHDT and CDR2 YNNKEL come from the germline V gene (reference sequence). Here the CDR3 DNA reads TGTGCCAGCAGCCAAGGGACAGGGATGGGCTACACCTTC. It is translated as CASSQGTGMGYTF.

The CDR3 bases are TGTGCCAGCAGTTTATCTAATTTAGCGGGAGTTTCGGATACGCAGTATTTT. This translates into CASSLSNLAGVSDTQYF. The chain uses TRBV27 and TRBJ2-3; 9 positions match TRBD2. Germline V gene sequence: CDR1 MNHEY, CDR2 SMNVEV (reference sequence). V shed 0 bases and J 6 bases; nucleotides not matched to a gene: 10. The CDR3 is 17 residues long.

The chain uses TRBV3-1 (or the pseudogene TRBV3-2) and TRBJ1-3; D remains unclear. Trimming left V 4 bases short and J 4 bases short, with 14 bases between. Looked up from germline, CDR1 is LGHDT and CDR2 is YNNKEL (reference sequence). The CDR3 covers 15 residues. The CDR3 is CASSRRRGSGNTIYF. The CDR3 bases are TGTGCCAGCAGCCGCAGGCGAGGGAGCGGAAACACCATATATTTT.

The chain employs TRBV9 and TRBJ1-2; no reliable D call. The CDR3 sequence is 13 residues long. The V and J ends lost 3 bases and 5 bases respectively, with 11 bases between them. Per the germline V gene, CDR1 is SGDLS and CDR2 is YYNGEE. The DNA of the CDR3 is TGTGCCAGCAGCGCCCATTATGGGTATGGCTACACCTTC. Amino acids: CASSAHYGYGYTF. Full variable domain (missing parts from reference TRBV9 and TRBJ1-2): DSGVTQTPKHLITATGQRVTLRCSPRSGDLSVYWYQQSLDQGLQFLIQYYNGEERAKGNILERFSAQQFPDLHSELNLSSLELGDSALYFCASSAHYGYGYTFGSGTRLTVV.

The V gene is TRBV15, the J gene TRBJ2-7, with 7 bases that match TRBD2. V shed 0 bases, J shed 5 bases, and the junction held 7 bases outside the gene matches. The CDR3 is 15 amino acids. Germline CDR1 and CDR2: LNHNV and YYDKDF (reference sequence). CDR3 region: CATSRERGVLNEQYF. The DNA for the CDR3 is TGTGCCACCAGCAGAGAACGGGGGGTTCTCAACGAGCAGTACTTC. Together with reference TRBV15 and TRBJ2-7, the CDR3 gives the full variable domain: DAMVIQNPRYQVTQFGKPVTLSCSQTLNHNVMYWYQQKSSQAPKLLFHYYDKDFNNEADTPDNFQSRRPNTSFCFLDIRSPGLGDTAMYLCATSRERGVLNEQYFGPGTRLTVT.

The V gene is TRBV18, the J gene TRBJ2-2, with D maybe TRBD2 (5 bases). Per the germline V gene, CDR1 is KGHSH and CDR2 is LQKENI. There are 15 residues in the CDR3. The ends were cut back, 3 bases at V and 3 bases at J, with 11 bases in the middle. The CDR3 protein is CASSPLGADTGELFF. The CDR3 DNA is TGTGCCAGCTCACCTTTGGGAGCCGACACCGGGGAGCTGTTTTTT.